These 10 T cell receptor beta chains were all obtained from the same sample, sequenced in a study of blood T cells in healthy people across ages. With a J-beta primer mix and a sample-barcoded 5' primer, a second PCR ran 7 to 11 cycles. One entry per CDR3 protein results from TCRdb running MiXCR on the 5' RACE reads. The repertoire holds 630,000 or so distinct CDR3 sequences, about 30% seen once, with roughly 14% in the top ten. Sequenced material: blood. The receptor source for this set is a woman aged 80 or over in good health.

As for this clonotype: Possible read error: a much larger clone is one base away. This chain joins TRBV2 and TRBJ2-1; 11 positions match TRBD2. The tail of the sequence fits TRBJ2-7 better, so the J call may be wrong. The germline gives CDR1 SNHLY, CDR2 FYNNEI. This CDR3 is built from 15 residues. DNA of the CDR3: TGTGCCAGCAGTCCGACTAGCGGGGCCTACAATGAGCAGTACTTC. It translates to CASSPTSGAYNEQYF.

This chain uses TRBV11-1 with TRBJ2-7; 7 bases fit TRBD1. Germline assignment: CDR1 SGHAT and CDR2 FQDESV (reference sequence). The CDR3 length is 15 residues. The junction had 9 bases not matched to a gene; V was cut back by 5 bases and J by 2 bases. The CDR3 here is CASSHLGQSTYEQYF. The CDR3, as DNA: TGTGCCAGCAGCCATCTGGGACAGTCTACCTACGAGCAGTACTTC.

This clonotype has ten or more counts. This rearrangement joins TRBV12-3 or TRBV12-4 to TRBJ1-1; weak D call: TRBD1 (5 bases). V was clipped by 2 bases and J by 6 bases, with 10 bases between them. The CDR3 extends over 13 amino acids. The CDR3 DNA reads as TGTGCCAGCAGTTTATTCCCGGGGGCTGAAGCTTTCTTT. It is translated as CASSLFPGAEAFF.

This clonotype was seen repeatedly, ten times or more. The chain combines TRBV6-5 with TRBJ2-1, with a tentative D call TRBD2 (7 bases). CDR1 and CDR2 (germline): MNHEY, SVGAGI. The V gene lost 8 bases and the J gene lost 2 bases, with 16 bases spanning the gap. The CDR3 is 15 amino acids. The CDR3 DNA reads as TGTGCCAGCGATAAGGGGGGGGCAGCCTACAATGAGCAGTTCTTC. This sequence encodes CASDKGGAAYNEQFF.

V gene TRBV19 combines with J gene TRBJ2-3, with 12 nucleotides matching TRBD1. CDR1 and CDR2 (germline): LNHDA, SQIVND (reference sequence). The CDR3 totals 14 residues. V was clipped by 7 bases and J by 7 bases; unmatched bases: 6. Written as DNA, the CDR3 is TGTGCCAGTATGGGGACAGGGGGCCTCCATACGCAGTATTTT. Translating it yields CASMGTGGLHTQYF. The variable domain in full, with the rest retrieved from reference TRBV19 and TRBJ2-3, is DGGITQSPKYLFRKEGQNVTLSCEQNLNHDAMYWYRQDPGQGLRLIYYSQIVNDFQKGDIAEGYSVSREKKESFPLTVTSAQKNPTAFYLCASMGTGGLHTQYFGPGTRLTVL.

The V gene is TRBV6-2 or TRBV6-3, the J gene TRBJ1-1; no clear D. The germline V gene has CDR1 MNHEY and CDR2 SVGEGT. V gave up 2 bases and J gave up 1 base, with 8 bases separating them. The CDR3 contains 14 residues. CDR3 in DNA: TGTGCCAGCAGTTACCGCCCAGGGAACACTGAAGCTTTCTTT. Protein product: CASSYRPGNTEAFF.

This clonotype has a count of ten or more. The chain carries TRBV14 and TRBJ2-5, with D hard to call. This CDR3 has 15 amino acids. V shed 0 bases and J shed 6 bases, with 14 bases lying between them. CDR1 and CDR2 from the germline V gene are SGHDN and FVKESK. This chain's CDR3 is CASSQDRTYLQTQYF. DNA of the CDR3: TGTGCCAGCAGCCAAGATCGCACATACCTTCAGACCCAGTACTTC. Full variable domain (rest looked up from reference TRBV14 and TRBJ2-5): EAGVTQFPSHSVIEKGQTVTLRCDPISGHDNLYWYRRVMGKEIKFLLHFVKESKQDESGMPNNRFLAERTGGTYSTLKVQPAELEDSGVYFCASSQDRTYLQTQYFGPGTRLLVL.

This clonotype showed up many times. This chain links TRBV4-3 with TRBJ1-2; tentative D call: TRBD1 (6 bases). From germline, CDR1 is LGHNA and CDR2 YSLEER. Trimming took 1 base from V and 6 from J, leaving 18 bases between them. The CDR3 loop spans 16 amino acids. The CDR3 spells CASSQGGAIRGHGYTF. CDR3 DNA sequence: TGCGCCAGCAGCCAAGGCGGTGCGATCAGGGGACATGGCTACACCTTC.

The chain carries TRBV5-1 and TRBJ2-7, with 14 bases aligning to TRBD2. From germline, CDR1 is SGHRS and CDR2 YFSETQ. Losses at the gene ends were 4 bases for V and 0 bases for J; bases not matched to a gene: 27. This CDR3 comprises 24 residues. CDR3 region: CASSPFPSNGTSGGTALFSYEQYF. The CDR3 DNA reads TGCGCCAGCAGCCCGTTCCCCTCCAACGGGACTAGCGGGGGAACCGCCCTATTCTCCTACGAGCAGTACTTC.

In its sample, this clonotype was seen many times. The chain employs TRBV5-1 and TRBJ2-3; D call uncertain. This CDR3 comprises 11 residues. The V end was cut by 5 bases, the J end by 6 bases, with 7 bases between. CDR1 is SGHRS and CDR2 is YFSETQ in the germline V gene. The CDR3, as DNA: TGCGCCAGCAGGTTCGAGGATACGCAGTATTTT. This gives the protein CASRFEDTQYF.